This is a list of T cell receptor beta chains from one sample in a study of cytomegalovirus exposure and HLA in healthy donors. Sequenced by immunoSEQ multiplex PCR; TCRdb stores in-frame clones only, minus some. In the table there are roughly 200,000 clones, about 89% of which are singletons. Sequencing was carried out using PBMCs. The receptors originated from a man in his thirties or forties in good health and CMV-seropositive. Both conserved end residues are part of each CDR3. A D gene is named only where the DNA matches it firmly. A row's size may be missing; if present it is once, few, many or a size class.

NA NA TRBJ1-1 TRBV7-9 TGTGCCAGCAGCCCTCCTCTGACGGTGAACACTGAAGCTTTCTTT CASSPPLTVNTEAFF
NA NA TRBJ2-2 TRBV9 TGTGCCAGCAGCGTTAGGGGCGGCGACACCGGGGAGCTGTTTTTT CASSVRGGDTGELFF
NA NA TRBJ1-5 TRBV28 TGTGCCAGCGTCCAGGGCCCTAGCAATCAGCCCCAGCATTTT CASVQGPSNQPQHF
NA few TRBJ1-5 TRBV4-2 TGTGCCAGCAGGGCGGCTGGGGGAGAGCCCCAGCATTTT CASRAAGGEPQHF
TRBD1 NA TRBJ2-1 TRBV27 TGTGCCAGCTGCTCCGGGACAGGCTACAATGAGCAGTTCTTC CASCSGTGYNEQFF
NA NA TRBJ2-5 TRBV5-8 TGTGCCAGCAGCTTGTTAGCCCAAGAGACCCAGTACTTC CASSLLAQETQYF
NA NA TRBJ1-1 TRBV5-6 TGTGCCAGCAGCTTTTTCGAGGAGGGCGAGACTGAAGCTTTCTTT CASSFFEEGETEAFF
TRBD2 NA TRBJ2-1 TRBV6-1 TGTGCCAGCAGTGGGGTACTAGCGGGAGCGACGGATAATGAGCAGTTCTTC CASSGVLAGATDNEQFF
TRBD1 NA TRBJ1-2 TRBV13 TGTGCCAGCAGCCTCCGAACAGGGGGAAACTATGGCTACACCTTC CASSLRTGGNYGYTF
NA NA TRBJ2-3 TRBV5-1 TGCGCCAGCAGCTTGCAACAGGGCACAGATACGCAGTATTTT CASSLQQGTDTQYF
NA once TRBJ2-3 TRBV11-2 TGTGCCAGCAGCTTCACAGGGGCCGGGGGAGATACGCAGTATTTT CASSFTGAGGDTQYF
NA few TRBJ2-7 TRBV11-3 TGTGCCAGCAGCTTAGTGGGCGGTCTGGGGGCTCACGAGCAGTACTTC CASSLVGGLGAHEQYF
TRBD2 NA TRBJ2-3 TRBV5-1 TGCGCCAGCAGCCTCTCCCGACTAGCGGGAGGGAGCACAGATACGCAGTATTTT CASSLSRLAGGSTDTQYF
NA few TRBJ2-7 TRBV15 TGTGCCACCAGAGACCGGGATCGTTACGAGCAGTACTTC CATRDRDRYEQYF
TRBD2 NA TRBJ2-7 TRBV5-1 TGCGCCAGCAGCTTAATCTTTTCTAGCGGATCCTACGAGCAGTACTTC CASSLIFSSGSYEQYF
NA few TRBJ2-3 TRBV11-2 TGTGCCAGCAGCTTAGGGACAGATACGCAGTATTTT CASSLGTDTQYF
TRBD2 NA TRBJ2-3 TRBV30 TGTGCCTGGAGTGCGGGCGGGGGTTTCCCAGATACGCAGTATTTT CAWSAGGGFPDTQYF
TRBD1 NA TRBJ1-5 TRBV18 TGTGCCAGCTCCCCACAGGGGCATCAGCCCCAGCATTTT CASSPQGHQPQHF
NA NA TRBJ1-3 TRBV15 TGTGCCACCAGCAGCCCACCGGGGGACTCTGGAAACACCATATATTTT CATSSPPGDSGNTIYF
NA NA TRBJ2-5 TRBV7-9 TGTGCCAGCAGCTTAGCGCTGGTGGGGCAAGAGACCCAGTACTTC CASSLALVGQETQYF
NA NA TRBJ1-4 TRBV5-1 TGCGCCAGCAGCTTGAGACAACCTAATGAAAAACTGTTTTTT CASSLRQPNEKLFF
NA NA TRBJ1-4 TRBV2 TGTGCCAGCAGGGGGACTTCAACTAATGAAAAACTGTTTTTT CASRGTSTNEKLFF
TRBD2 NA TRBJ2-4 TRBV5-1 TGCGCCAGCAGCCACCCCGGGACTAGCGGGGGTCCAGCCAAAAACATTCAGTACTTC CASSHPGTSGGPAKNIQYF
NA NA TRBJ1-5 TRBV19 TGTGCCAGTAGTATCAGAGGCAATCAGCCCCAGCATTTT CASSIRGNQPQHF
TRBD1 NA TRBJ2-3 TRBV25-1 TGTGCCAGCAGGGGGACAGGGCCAGATACGCAGTATTTT CASRGTGPDTQYF
TRBD2 NA TRBJ2-1 TRBV6-1 TGTGCCAGCGAAGAACGGGGGGGGGACAATGAGCAGTTCTTC CASEERGGDNEQFF
TRBD2 NA TRBJ2-3 TRBV5-4 TGTGCCAGCAGCTTGCCTGGGGGGGGATCAGATACGCAGTATTTT CASSLPGGGSDTQYF
NA NA TRBJ2-1 TRBV1 TGCACCAGCAGCCATTCCCGGACTAGCGGGAGGGCCTGGAACAATGAGCAGTTCTTC CTSSHSRTSGRAWNNEQFF
NA NA TRBJ1-1 TRBV9 TGTGCCAGCAGCGTAGCTATAGGGTACACTGAAGCTTTCTTT CASSVAIGYTEAFF
TRBD1 NA TRBJ1-4 TRBV28 TGTGCCATTAGACAGGGGTTGGGGCCGGATGAAAAACTGTTTTTT CAIRQGLGPDEKLFF
NA NA TRBJ1-4 TRBV28 TGTGCCAGCAGTTCCCCCGGGCGGGAAAAACTGTTTTTT CASSSPGREKLFF
NA few TRBJ2-2 TRBV9 TGTGCCAGCAGCGTAAGGGCCGGGGAGCTGTTTTTT CASSVRAGELFF
NA NA TRBJ1-2 TRBV6-1 TGTGCCAGCAGTGCCCGGGACGGTATTTATGGCTACACCTTC CASSARDGIYGYTF
NA NA TRBJ2-7 TRBV10-3 TGTGCCATCAGTGAGGTCAGGGCCCTGGAGAGTGGCGAGCAGTACTTC CAISEVRALESGEQYF
NA NA TRBJ2-7 TRBV2 TGTGCCAGCATGGGGGTTGACGGGCGCTCCTACGAGCAGTACTTC CASMGVDGRSYEQYF
NA once TRBJ1-4 TRBV5-4 TGTGCCAGCAGCTTGGAACCAGCTAATGAAAAACTGTTTTTT CASSLEPANEKLFF
NA NA TRBJ2-2 TRBV5-4 TGTGCCAGCAGTCAAGGGGATCCCGGGGAGCTGTTTTTT CASSQGDPGELFF
NA NA TRBJ1-2 TRBV5-1 TGCGCCAGCAGCTTGGATAGTTATGGCTACACCTTC CASSLDSYGYTF
NA NA TRBJ2-3 TRBV9 TGTGCCAGCAGCGTAGAGTGGAACTTCAAGGATACGCAGTATTTT CASSVEWNFKDTQYF
TRBD2 NA TRBJ2-3 TRBV7-3 TGTGCCAGCAGCTTAATTGGCGGGAGAAGCACAGATACGCAGTATTTT CASSLIGGRSTDTQYF
NA few TRBJ1-2 TRBV5-1 TGCGCCAGCAGCTCGAGGACAGATACCAACTATGGCTACACCTTC CASSSRTDTNYGYTF
TRBD1 NA TRBJ1-6 TRBV27 TGTGCCAGCAGCCGACAGGGTAATTCACCCCTCCACTTT CASSRQGNSPLHF
TRBD2 NA TRBJ2-7 TRBV11-3 TGTGCCAGCAGCCTAAAGAGCGGGGCCTACTACGAGCAGTACTTC CASSLKSGAYYEQYF
TRBD1 NA TRBJ1-4 TRBV27 TGTGCCAGCAGTTTAGACAGGGGTAATGAAAAACTGTTTTTT CASSLDRGNEKLFF
NA NA TRBJ1-4 TRBV7-6 TGTGCCAGCAGCTCCTGGGACGGTGAAAAACTGTTTTTT CASSSWDGEKLFF
TRBD1 NA TRBJ1-3 TRBV7-9 TGTGCCAGCAGCTTCCAGCCAGGGGGCCTCGGAAACACCATATATTTT CASSFQPGGLGNTIYF
NA once TRBJ1-5 TRBV15 TGTGCCACCAGCAGAGGGACAGTTAATCAGCCCCAGCATTTT CATSRGTVNQPQHF
NA NA TRBJ1-3 TRBV5-6 TGTGCCAGCACCATCAGGTCCGGAAACACCATATATTTT CASTIRSGNTIYF
TRBD1 NA TRBJ1-1 TRBV7-9 TGTGCCAGCAGCGGAGGGACAGCTGAAGCTTTCTTT CASSGGTAEAFF
TRBD2 NA TRBJ2-2 TRBV27 TGTGCCAGCAGTCCTAGCGGGGGCTACCGGGAGCTGTTTTTT CASSPSGGYRELFF
TRBD1 NA TRBJ2-5 TRBV7-6 TGTGCCAGCAGCTTACGGGGGACAGGGGCGCAGACCCAGTACTTC CASSLRGTGAQTQYF
NA few TRBJ1-2 TRBV28 TGTGCCTATTTCGGACGAAGCTATGGCTACACCTTC CAYFGRSYGYTF
TRBD1 few TRBJ2-7 TRBV27 TGTGCCAGCCAAACCGGGACAGGGTCCTACGAGCAGTACTTC CASQTGTGSYEQYF